This T cell receptor beta chain came from a study of T cells in Graves' hyperthyroidism and ophthalmopathy. Study-level background: Peripheral blood collection took place at initial diagnosis, before any treatment.

RNA transcripts yielded amplified TCR beta CDR3 regions. Initially, a first-round RT-PCR of the TCR CDR3 employed the HTBI primer set. TCRdb recomputed calls from the multiplex PCR reads with MiXCR, one row per CDR3 protein. This sample has 700,000 or so distinct CDR3 sequences, with about 14% found just once. The table lists this clonotype with many counts. Its specificity is unknown. Trimming stripped 9 bases from V and 2 bases from J, with 11 bases between. The CDR3 covers 12 residues. CDR1 and CDR2 from the germline V gene are MDHEN and SYDVKM. General study results and limits: Stable hyperthyroidism was separated from ophthalmopathy by a model based on 13 V-J features.

The V and J genes are TRBV28 and TRBJ2-7; D is perhaps TRBD1 (6 bases). Sequenced: blood. The source of this sequence is a woman in her fifties or sixties with Graves' ophthalmopathy. The CDR3 DNA sequence: TGTGCCAGTAGGACAGAACCCTACGAGCAGTACTTC. This encodes CASRTEPYEQYF.